This T cell receptor beta chain comes out of a study of T-cell reconstitution after alpha-beta-depleted transplantation in children. Findings and caveats of the study: In some patients, recipient T cells and intrathymic progenitors surviving conditioning explained high day-60 diversity. After one year, T-cell counts and TCRbeta diversity mostly came from new T cells.

The ends lost 0 bases at V and 3 bases at J; junction bases unmatched: 10. The CDR3 contains 18 residues. Germline CDR1 DFQATT, CDR2 SNEGSKA (reference sequence). This clonotype has just a few counts. What it recognizes is unknown. This sample's TCRbeta library carried unique molecular identifier barcodes. TCRdb re-analysed the PCR reads in MiXCR, keeping a single row per CDR3 protein. In the table there are about 130,000 distinct CDR3 sequences, 9.7% of which are singletons. This clonotype was sampled from a girl under three years old who had a stem cell transplant for combined immunodeficiency, so the T cells may come from the graft donor. The V gene is TRBV20-1, the J gene TRBJ1-5; 11 bases fit TRBD1. The sequences come from PBMCs, mostly from graft donor cells, collected 180 days after TCRalphabeta/CD19-depleted stem cell transplant. For the CDR3, the DNA is TGCAGTGCTAGAGATGTAGTGGGGGACAGGGGGGCCAATCAGCCCCAGCATTTT. It specifies CSARDVVGDRGANQPQHF.